The rows below give T cell receptor beta chains drawn from one sample of a study of vaccination and CD4 T cells after COVID-19. The antigens for these receptors are not known. One entry per CDR3 protein results from TCRdb running MiXCR on the PCR reads. This sample yields 5,500 to 8,000 distinct CDR3 sequences, of which around 73% are seen a single time; over 15% belongs to the top ten. The sequenced sample consisted of CD4+ T cells from blood, cultured in vitro. Receptors originate from a human donor who had recovered from COVID-19. CDR3s include the opening cysteine and the closing phenylalanine or tryptophan. A D gene is named only where the DNA matches it firmly. Size is omitted from some rows. Given values are once, few, many or a class for expanded clones.

j_call d_call clone_size v_call cdr3_aa cdr3_nt
TRBJ1-1 NA few TRBV19 CASSIRLNTEAFF TGTGCCAGTAGTATCCGGCTGAACACTGAAGCTTTCTTT
TRBJ1-1 NA NA TRBV6-5 CASSYGIEAFF TGTGCCAGCAGTTATGGGATTGAAGCTTTCTTT
TRBJ2-3 NA NA TRBV10-1 CASSQGGTDTQYF TGCGCCAGCAGTCAGGGTGGCACAGATACGCAGTATTTT
TRBJ2-3 NA NA TRBV5-1 CASTPAYAISPDTQYF TGCGCCAGTACCCCCGCGTACGCTATTAGCCCAGATACGCAGTATTTT
TRBJ1-1 NA NA TRBV6-1 CASTIKTEAFF TGTGCCAGCACCATCAAGACTGAAGCTTTCTTT
TRBJ1-5 NA NA TRBV7-2 CASSPKVYQPQHF TGTGCCAGCAGCCCCAAGGTCTATCAGCCCCAGCATTTT
TRBJ1-5 NA NA TRBV12-3/TRBV12-4 CASSLKGNGRSNQPQHF TGTGCCAGCAGTTTGAAAGGGAACGGGCGTAGCAATCAGCCCCAGCATTTT
TRBJ1-3 TRBD1 once TRBV28 CASSYPGTGGRNTIYF TGTGCCAGCAGCTACCCCGGGACAGGGGGCCGGAACACCATATATTTT
TRBJ1-1 TRBD1 once TRBV24-1 CATSANRGEKTEAFF TGTGCCACCAGTGCCAACAGGGGTGAGAAGACTGAAGCTTTCTTT
TRBJ1-5 NA NA TRBV12-3/TRBV12-4 CASSIRGLEPQHF TGTGCCAGCAGTATACGGGGATTGGAGCCCCAGCATTTT
TRBJ1-2 TRBD1 once TRBV28 CASYQTGGSGYTF TGTGCCAGCTATCAAACAGGGGGCAGTGGCTACACCTTC
TRBJ2-4 TRBD1 NA TRBV19 CASSMRTQGARDIQYF TGTGCCAGTAGTATGCGGACACAGGGGGCGAGAGACATTCAGTACTTC
TRBJ2-5 TRBD2 NA TRBV30 CAWSVGGRVETQYF TGTGCCTGGAGTGTGGGTGGGAGGGTCGAGACCCAGTACTTC
TRBJ2-5 TRBD2 NA TRBV6-1 CASSLTSGRAETQYF TGTGCCAGCAGCCTTACTAGCGGGAGGGCCGAGACCCAGTACTTC
TRBJ1-6 NA NA TRBV15 CATSREGLYNSPLHF TGTGCCACCAGCAGAGAGGGGCTCTATAATTCACCCCTCCACTTT
TRBJ2-7 TRBD1 NA TRBV6-5 CASSSLGQGGSEQYF TGTGCCAGCAGTTCCCTGGGACAGGGAGGTTCCGAGCAGTACTTC
TRBJ1-1 NA NA TRBV7-2 CASSISTATEAFF TGTGCCAGCAGCATCTCGACAGCAACGGAAGCTTTCTTT
TRBJ2-7 NA once TRBV6-2/TRBV6-3 CASSYLAGNHEQYF TGTGCCAGCAGTTACCTGGCAGGGAACCACGAGCAGTACTTC
TRBJ1-5 NA NA TRBV6-5 CANSYISGTGNQPQHF TGTGCCAACAGCTACATCTCCGGGACCGGCAATCAGCCCCAGCATTTT
TRBJ2-3 TRBD2 NA TRBV24-1 CATGLAGTDTQYF TGTGCCACCGGTCTAGCGGGAACAGATACGCAGTATTTT
TRBJ2-5 NA once TRBV9 CASSVGPLDGETQYF TGTGCCAGCAGCGTAGGCCCACTAGATGGAGAGACCCAGTACTTC
TRBJ1-1 TRBD1 NA TRBV27 CASSIYRGDTEAFF TGTGCCAGCAGTATATACAGGGGGGACACTGAAGCTTTCTTT
TRBJ1-5 NA NA TRBV20-1 CSASSRRDFNQPQHF TGCAGTGCTAGTTCTCGCAGGGACTTCAATCAGCCCCAGCATTTT
TRBJ1-1 TRBD1 medium-sized TRBV7-9 CATEKGQRTEAFF TGTGCCACCGAAAAGGGACAGCGCACTGAAGCTTTCTTT
TRBJ1-2 TRBD1 NA TRBV20-1 CSARDGEGAVGYTF TGCAGTGCTAGAGATGGGGAGGGGGCTGTCGGCTACACCTTC
TRBJ1-5 NA NA TRBV10-1 CASRTDRTRLNSNQPQHF TGCGCCAGCAGGACCGACAGGACCCGCCTGAATAGCAATCAGCCCCAGCATTTT
TRBJ2-2 NA NA TRBV9 CASSVALNTGELFF TGTGCCAGCAGCGTAGCTTTGAACACCGGGGAGCTGTTTTTT
TRBJ1-5 NA NA TRBV28 CASRQQGSRQPQHF TGTGCCAGCCGCCAACAGGGATCGCGGCAGCCCCAGCATTTT
TRBJ1-6 NA few TRBV6-1 CASISVGTVNSPLHF TGTGCCAGCATCTCGGTCGGGACTGTGAATTCACCCCTCCACTTT
TRBJ1-2 NA NA TRBV20-1 CSAREPGGGGYTF TGCAGTGCTAGAGAGCCCGGGGGCGGGGGCTACACCTTC
TRBJ2-1 NA NA TRBV6-2/TRBV6-3 CASSYLGEPVYEQFF TGTGCCAGCAGTTACTTGGGGGAGCCAGTCTATGAGCAGTTCTTC
TRBJ2-5 TRBD2 NA TRBV6-2/TRBV6-3 CASSLLAGVVGETQYF TGTGCCAGCAGTTTACTAGCGGGAGTCGTTGGAGAGACCCAGTACTTC
TRBJ2-7 NA NA TRBV7-9 CASSLVDDEQYF TGTGCCAGCAGCTTAGTGGACGACGAGCAGTACTTC
TRBJ1-6 TRBD1 NA TRBV30 CAWTIQGKRNSPLHF TGTGCCTGGACTATACAGGGGAAGAGGAATTCACCCCTCCACTTT
TRBJ2-7 TRBD2 NA TRBV30 CAWSVTSGISEQYF TGTGCCTGGAGTGTCACTAGCGGGATAAGCGAGCAGTACTTC
TRBJ2-6 NA NA TRBV27 CASSPLPAAGANVLTF TGTGCCAGCAGTCCCCTTCCGGCAGCTGGGGCCAACGTCCTGACTTTC
TRBJ2-7 TRBD1 NA TRBV20-1 CSASEGTGIYEQYF TGCAGTGCTAGTGAAGGGACAGGGATCTACGAGCAGTACTTC
TRBJ1-2 TRBD1 NA TRBV19 CASRGQGMDYGYTF TGTGCCAGTAGGGGACAGGGGATGGACTATGGCTACACCTTC
TRBJ1-1 NA NA TRBV6-2/TRBV6-3 CASTAFTEAFF TGTGCCAGCACCGCCTTCACTGAAGCTTTCTTT
TRBJ1-5 TRBD1 NA TRBV20-1 CCARDLDRGFLPNQPQHF TGCTGTGCTAGAGATTTGGACAGGGGCTTTCTCCCCAATCAGCCCCAGCATTTT
TRBJ1-1 NA NA TRBV6-4 CASSDSWRTEAFF TGTGCCAGCAGTGACTCGTGGAGGACTGAAGCTTTCTTT
TRBJ1-5 NA NA TRBV7-2 CASSETGNQPQHF TGTGCCAGCAGCGAAACAGGCAATCAGCCCCAGCATTTT
TRBJ2-7 NA NA TRBV6-1 CASSVTPEQYF TGTGCCAGCAGTGTTACCCCCGAGCAGTACTTC
TRBJ1-2 NA NA TRBV24-1 CATSDDGRGPNYGYTF TGTGCCACCAGTGACGACGGCAGGGGACCTAACTATGGCTACACCTTC
TRBJ1-6 NA NA TRBV20-1 CSAGGRGNSPLHF TGCAGTGCGGGGGGAAGGGGCAATTCACCCCTCCACTTT
TRBJ2-1 NA NA TRBV6-5 CASSLRSRDEQFF TGTGCCAGCAGTTTGCGGAGCCGCGATGAGCAGTTCTTC
TRBJ1-2 NA NA TRBV20-1 CSARAQGGLGYTF TGCAGTGCTAGAGCCCAGGGCGGACTCGGCTACACCTTC
TRBJ1-1 NA NA TRBV7-9 CASSLVEWVREGARTEAFF TGTGCCAGCAGCTTGGTAGAGTGGGTCAGGGAAGGCGCTCGCACTGAAGCTTTCTTT
TRBJ1-1 NA once TRBV7-3 CASSPQGGAEAFF TGTGCCAGCAGCCCGCAGGGAGGGGCTGAAGCTTTCTTT
TRBJ1-5 TRBD1 NA TRBV6-1 CASSLRGPGQPQHF TGTGCCAGCAGCCTCAGGGGGCCGGGGCAGCCCCAGCATTTT
TRBJ2-1 NA NA TRBV21-1 CASSPTSGPREDEQFF TGTGCCAGCAGCCCTACGAGCGGTCCCCGCGAGGATGAGCAGTTCTTC
TRBJ2-5 TRBD2 NA TRBV4-3 CASSPLPAGVQETQYF TGCGCCAGCAGCCCCCTCCCCGCGGGGGTTCAAGAGACCCAGTACTTC
TRBJ1-2 NA NA TRBV6-1 CASSEDPNREHYTF TGTGCCAGCAGTGAAGACCCTAACAGGGAGCACTACACCTTC
TRBJ1-1 TRBD1 large TRBV6-2/TRBV6-3 CASSRLTGREAFF TGTGCCAGCAGTCGCCTGACAGGGCGCGAAGCTTTCTTT
TRBJ1-1 NA medium-sized TRBV7-4 CASSLQTGVNTEAFF TGTGCCAGCAGCTTACAGACTGGGGTGAACACTGAAGCTTTCTTT
TRBJ1-2 TRBD1 few TRBV12-3/TRBV12-4 CASRYGTGYGYTF TGTGCCAGCAGGTACGGGACAGGCTATGGCTACACCTTC